These T cell receptor beta chains were read from a single sample in a study of T cell repertoires in cytomegalovirus infection. Which antigens these TCRs recognize remains unknown. From the reads, TCRdb called clonotypes with MiXCR, one entry per CDR3 protein. The repertoire holds 830,000 or so distinct CDR3 sequences, with over 25% as singletons. This specimen consisted of cultured CD8+ T cells from PBMCs, obtained from culture after CMV antigen stimulation. The receptors come from a human donor in good health (CMV status not recorded). Some clones in this sample may be carry-over from other donors' samples. Both conserved end residues are part of each CDR3. The order of the fields is clone size, D gene, V gene, J gene, CDR3 protein, CDR3 DNA. D genes are given only for firm matches. The size field is filled for only some rows; it gives once, few, many or a size class.

abundance: NA
d_gene: NA
v_gene: TRBV6-2/TRBV6-3
j_gene: TRBJ2-3
CDR3aa: CASSPGGQVGDTDTQYF
CDR3nt: TGTGCCAGCAGTCCGGGGGGACAGGTTGGGGACACAGATACGCAGTATTTT

abundance: many
d_gene: TRBD1
v_gene: TRBV7-3
j_gene: TRBJ2-1
CDR3aa: CASSLPRQGTDNREQFF
CDR3nt: TGTGCCAGCAGCTTACCCCGACAGGGGACCGACAATAGAGAGCAGTTCTTC

abundance: NA
d_gene: TRBD2
v_gene: TRBV7-6
j_gene: TRBJ2-3
CDR3aa: CASSTERRGGLDTQYF
CDR3nt: TGTGCCAGCAGCACAGAACGGCGGGGGGGCCTAGATACGCAGTATTTT

abundance: NA
d_gene: NA
v_gene: TRBV29-1
j_gene: TRBJ1-1
CDR3aa: CSVEDLEALNTEAFF
CDR3nt: TGCAGCGTTGAAGATCTTGAAGCCCTGAACACTGAAGCTTTCTTT

abundance: few
d_gene: TRBD1
v_gene: TRBV7-9
j_gene: TRBJ1-1
CDR3aa: CASSLRDSYTEAFF
CDR3nt: TGTGCCAGCAGCTTGCGGGACAGCTACACTGAAGCTTTCTTT

abundance: few
d_gene: NA
v_gene: TRBV6-5
j_gene: TRBJ1-1
CDR3aa: CASSYSKTLGTEAFF
CDR3nt: TGTGCCAGCAGTTACTCGAAGACCCTTGGCACTGAAGCTTTCTTT

abundance: NA
d_gene: NA
v_gene: TRBV14
j_gene: TRBJ1-2
CDR3aa: CASSQDYYDNYGYTF
CDR3nt: TGTGCCAGCAGCCAAGATTATTACGATAACTATGGCTACACCTTC

abundance: NA
d_gene: NA
v_gene: TRBV5-1
j_gene: TRBJ1-1
CDR3aa: CASSLEQDQDTEAFF
CDR3nt: TGCGCCAGCAGCTTGGAACAGGACCAGGACACTGAAGCTTTCTTT

abundance: NA
d_gene: TRBD1
v_gene: TRBV27
j_gene: TRBJ2-1
CDR3aa: CASSLPDRGNNEQFF
CDR3nt: TGTGCCAGCAGTTTACCGGACAGGGGAAACAATGAGCAGTTCTTC

abundance: few
d_gene: NA
v_gene: TRBV6-1
j_gene: TRBJ1-5
CDR3aa: CASSEGRSYSNQPQHF
CDR3nt: TGTGCCAGCAGTGAAGGCAGGTCCTATAGCAATCAGCCCCAGCATTTT

abundance: few
d_gene: TRBD2
v_gene: TRBV11-2
j_gene: TRBJ2-4
CDR3aa: CASSLVRAGEKNIQYF
CDR3nt: TGTGCCAGCAGCTTAGTTCGGGCGGGGGAGAAAAACATTCAGTACTTC

abundance: many
d_gene: NA
v_gene: TRBV7-8
j_gene: TRBJ2-7
CDR3aa: CASSLEVLVEQYF
CDR3nt: TGTGCCAGCAGCTTAGAGGTATTGGTCGAGCAGTACTTC

abundance: few
d_gene: NA
v_gene: TRBV27
j_gene: TRBJ2-1
CDR3aa: CASSLTGRSGQFF
CDR3nt: TGTGCCAGCAGTTTAACAGGGAGGTCAGGGCAGTTCTTC

abundance: NA
d_gene: NA
v_gene: TRBV7-4
j_gene: TRBJ1-4
CDR3aa: CASRSGYEKLFF
CDR3nt: TGTGCCAGCAGATCAGGGTATGAAAAACTGTTTTTT

abundance: many
d_gene: NA
v_gene: TRBV7-2
j_gene: TRBJ2-3
CDR3aa: CASSPNSRDRADTQYF
CDR3nt: TGTGCCAGCAGCCCCAACTCTCGGGATAGGGCAGATACGCAGTATTTT

abundance: few
d_gene: NA
v_gene: TRBV27
j_gene: TRBJ1-6
CDR3aa: CASSPAMDGSPLHF
CDR3nt: TGTGCCAGCAGTCCGGCGATGGATGGTTCACCCCTCCACTTT

abundance: NA
d_gene: NA
v_gene: TRBV7-2
j_gene: TRBJ1-5
CDR3aa: CASSLGRRLVNQPQHF
CDR3nt: TGTGCCAGCAGCTTAGGTCGAAGGCTTGTCAATCAGCCCCAGCATTTT

abundance: few
d_gene: NA
v_gene: TRBV20-1
j_gene: TRBJ2-1
CDR3aa: CSAIPTGTPGNEQFF
CDR3nt: TGCAGTGCTATTCCGACCGGGACGCCAGGGAATGAGCAGTTCTTC

abundance: NA
d_gene: NA
v_gene: TRBV7-6
j_gene: TRBJ2-3
CDR3aa: CASSALSGSGTDTQYF
CDR3nt: TGTGCCAGCAGCGCCCTCTCGGGGTCTGGCACAGATACGCAGTATTTT

abundance: NA
d_gene: NA
v_gene: TRBV27
j_gene: TRBJ2-1
CDR3aa: CASSRKGTKFF
CDR3nt: TGTGCCAGCAGCCGGAAGGGGACAAAGTTCTTC

abundance: few
d_gene: NA
v_gene: TRBV7-2
j_gene: TRBJ2-2
CDR3aa: CASSVYRENTGELFF
CDR3nt: TGTGCCAGCAGCGTCTACAGGGAAAACACCGGGGAGCTGTTTTTT

abundance: many
d_gene: NA
v_gene: TRBV7-2
j_gene: TRBJ2-3
CDR3aa: CASSLVPQFTDTQYF
CDR3nt: TGTGCCAGCAGCTTAGTCCCGCAGTTCACAGATACGCAGTATTTT

abundance: NA
d_gene: TRBD1
v_gene: TRBV27
j_gene: TRBJ2-7
CDR3aa: CASSLATGTYEQYF
CDR3nt: TGTGCCAGCAGTTTGGCGACAGGGACCTACGAGCAGTACTTC

abundance: few
d_gene: TRBD1
v_gene: TRBV7-9
j_gene: TRBJ1-2
CDR3aa: CASSSRTGDGYTF
CDR3nt: TGTGCCAGCAGCTCTAGGACAGGGGATGGCTACACCTTC

abundance: few
d_gene: TRBD1
v_gene: TRBV6-1
j_gene: TRBJ2-5
CDR3aa: CASNLGGTGAETQYF
CDR3nt: TGTGCCAGCAACTTAGGGGGGACAGGGGCAGAGACCCAGTACTTC